The present T cell receptor beta chain was sequenced within a study of T cell repertoires in cytomegalovirus infection. Overall study: Based on public TCR beta signatures, there were indications of CMV infection and of a matching HLA type. Regarding the study as a whole: Frequencies of public TCR beta families were cumulated, and this identified carriers of CMV plus the relevant HLA. In two of eight donors, the top clonotype was HLA-C-restricted CMV-specific.

TCRdb redid the calling of the reads with MiXCR, one entry per CDR3 protein. The profile covers some 700,000 distinct CDR3 sequences, with about a third appearing a single time and around 2.8% taken by the ten largest. This clonotype was observed a handful of times. Its matching antigen is unknown. This TCR came from a human donor in good health (CMV status not recorded). Some clones in this sample may be carry-over from other donors' samples. Sequencing was done on a sample of PBMCs.

This CDR3 is CASSLYVAGDSDTQYF. CDR3 coding DNA: TGTGCCAGCAGTTTATACGTAGCGGGGGATTCAGATACGCAGTATTTT. This rearrangement joins TRBV28 to TRBJ2-3; 9 bases align to TRBD2. CDR1 is MDHEN and CDR2 is SYDVKM in the germline V gene. CDR3 length: 16 residues. After removal of 1 base from V and 4 bases from J, the junction contained 6 bases not matched to a gene. The full variable domain, with the rest looked up from reference TRBV28 and TRBJ2-3, is DVKVTQSSRYLVKRTGEKVFLECVQDMDHENMFWYRQDPGLGLRLIYFSYDVKMKEKGDIPEGYSVSREKKERFSLILESASTNQTSMYLCASSLYVAGDSDTQYFGPGTRLTVL.